The sequence of this T cell receptor (beta chain) was determined in a study of regulatory T cells in long-lasting Graves disease (dated by TCRdb to about 2021). The study in broad terms: Persistent Graves' disease meant more than 5 years of antithyroid drug treatment with TSH receptor autoantibodies that stayed positive. On average, persistent Graves' disease patients in the clinical cohort had been on antithyroid drugs for about 10 years. TCR sequencing covered some 13 persistent and 20 or so newly diagnosed Graves' disease patients, about 35 samples in total. This study used TCR sequencing and RNA sequencing of peripheral blood to compare persistent Graves' disease patients against newly diagnosed Graves' disease patients. The study was registered as a clinical trial and conducted in China. Overall study outcomes, separate from this receptor: Preferential use of TRBV28, TRBJ1-2 and TRBJ2-5 was observed in persistent disease, whereas TRBV20-1 and TRBJ2-1 were favored in newly diagnosed disease. As a limitation, the authors acknowledged that the small sample size may reduce accuracy. Compared with newly diagnosed patients, patients with persistent Graves' disease had lower TCR Shannon entropy and fewer highly expanded clones, which suggests clonal expansion. Persistent patients shared more public clonotypes among themselves (roughly 2,700) than newly diagnosed patients did (approximately 900). Only the TCR beta chain was sequenced and analyzed. Peripheral blood alone was examined, since thyroid tissue, which constituted the primary lesion, could not be accessed.

What the time point label conveys for this sample: persistent/refractory GD, antithyroid drugs over 5 years with positive TRAb. RNA was extracted from PBMCs in TRIzol for both TCR sequencing and RNA sequencing. The diagnosis of Graves' disease was made according to American Thyroid Association guidelines. Patients were recruited from an endocrinology department in Xi'an, China. From each patient, about 9 milliliters of peripheral blood was collected into an EDTA anticoagulant tube. Ficoll Paque Plus density gradient separation was used to isolate PBMCs, and no further T cell sorting was performed. An Agilent 2100 Bioanalyzer and agarose gel were used to assess RNA quality, and a NanoDrop 2000 was used to measure RNA concentration. In regard to this clonotype: What this receptor recognizes is not known. Within one base of it there is no much larger clone, and no base qualities were kept.

Library preparation employed multiplex PCR. This sample was sequenced with an Illumina HiSeq 4000. TCR beta libraries were built with iRepertoire HTBI primers and Arm-PCR amplification of CDR3 regions. Before sequencing, the PCR products went through gel purification. The paper's data handling went like this. Gene usage analysis of CDR3 amino acid clonotypes used the 50 to 70 TRBV and some 15 TRBJ segments found across samples. Filtered high-quality paired reads were merged into contigs using COPE and FqMerger. BLAST was used to align contigs to IMGT TRBV, TRBD and TRBJ reference genes, and CDR3 was defined according to IMGT. Any clonotype with a frequency above 0.1% was counted as a highly expanded clone. Shannon entropy was used to measure repertoire diversity, and the Gini coefficient was used to measure V-J evenness. Public clonotypes were defined as clonotypes shared by more than one individual. TCRdb trimmed public reads at Q25 via fastp, called clones via MiXCR and kept in-frame beta chains. Rows matching on CDR3 protein sequence are summarized as one entry with the most common DNA and genes. The V and J calls shown here were made by TCRdb, not taken from the authors' results. For this sample there are around 450,000 distinct CDR3 sequences; 20% to 25% appear just once. Together, the top ten hold about 6.6% of the sample.

Including the terminal cysteine and phenylalanine, the CDR3 comprises 15 residues. This entry keeps only the CDR3 DNA: 45 bases, framed from base 1. At the junction V is shortened by 7 bases and J by 5 bases; bases outside the gene matches: 10. From a lookup of the germline V gene, CDR1 and CDR2 are MDHEN and SYDVKM. The starting material was peripheral blood mononuclear cells (PBMCs), obtained when the disease was refractory, from a patient treated with antithyroid drugs. The sequence was collected from a female donor with Graves disease. Here the chain combines TRBV28 and TRBJ2-2; 7 nucleotides in the junction match TRBD2. The bases are TGTGCCAGCACCTTCGGGGGGAGGAGTACCGGGGAGCTGTTTTTT. Its protein reads: CASTFGGRSTGELFF.